A single sample is the source of the 8 T cell receptor beta chains below, sequenced in a study of control samples from healthy donors and cancer patients. Data came from immunoSEQ multiplex PCR; TCRdb stores just in-frame clones and leaves some out. Here the sample spans approximately 100,000 clones, roughly 89% being singletons. Sequenced input: blood. The receptors were gathered from a man in his thirties or forties in good health.

The V call is TRBV4-2, the J call TRBJ2-1; perhaps D is TRBD1 or TRBD2 (5 bases each). CDR3 size: 17 residues. The germline V and J ends were trimmed by 0 bases and 5 bases, with 17 bases remaining between them. Per germline, CDR1 LGHNA and CDR2 YNFKEQ. The CDR3 loop is CASSQDWMTMGDNEQFF. For the CDR3, the DNA is TGTGCCAGCAGCCAAGACTGGATGACGATGGGGGACAATGAGCAGTTCTTC.

The chain uses TRBV30 and TRBJ1-6; 9 nucleotides agree with TRBD1. The CDR3 is made up of 15 amino acids. After removal of 3 bases from V and 10 bases from J, the junction contained 10 bases not matched to a gene. CDR1 is GTSNPN and CDR2 is SVGIG in the germline V gene (reference sequence). The CDR3 sequence is CAWRYRDRVGSPLHF. CDR3 in DNA: TGTGCCTGGAGGTACCGGGACAGGGTAGGGTCACCCCTCCACTTT. Using reference TRBV30 and TRBJ1-6 for the parts outside the CDR3, the full variable domain is SQTIHQWPATLVQPVGSPLSLECTVEGTSNPNLYWYRQAAGRGLQLLFYSVGIGQISSEVPQNLSASRPQDRQFILSSKKLLLSDSGFYLCAWRYRDRVGSPLHFGNGTRLTVT.

The chain is built from TRBV7-2 and TRBJ2-7, with unresolved D. The CDR3 has 14 amino acids. Trimming stripped 1 base from V and 3 bases from J, with 10 bases between. Germline V gene lookup returns CDR1 SGHTA and CDR2 FQGNSA. The CDR3 is CASSLGGVGYEQYF. The DNA of the CDR3 is TGTGCCAGCAGCTTAGGAGGCGTTGGCTACGAGCAGTACTTC.

This chain uses TRBV7-3 with TRBJ1-2, with D possibly TRBD1 on 5 matching bases. The CDR3 length is 15 residues. CDR1 and CDR2 (germline): SGHTA, FQGTGA. The V end lost 1 base, the J end lost 4 bases, and 13 bases lay between the germline ends. In DNA, the CDR3 is TGTGCCAGCAGCTTAATTGGGGGGTCCTCCTATGGCTACACCTTC. Protein sequence: CASSLIGGSSYGYTF.

A single count supports this clone. The genes are TRBV2 and TRBJ1-5; no definite D call. This CDR3 spans 13 amino acids. The germline gives CDR1 SNHLY, CDR2 FYNNEI. The V end lost 4 bases, the J end lost 8 bases, and 12 bases lay between the germline ends. CDR3 nucleotides: TGTGCCAGCAGTGGATACACCATGGAGCCCCAGCATTTT. It is translated as CASSGYTMEPQHF.

V usage is TRBV19 and J usage is TRBJ2-7; D tentatively fits TRBD1 or TRBD2 (5 bases each). V was cut by 5 bases and J by 3 bases, with 23 bases left in between. Germline lookup yields CDR1 LNHDA and CDR2 SQIVND (reference sequence). The CDR3 loop spans 17 amino acids. The CDR3 loop is CASSGGRRRGADYEQYF. For the CDR3, the DNA is TGTGCCAGTAGTGGGGGACGAAGACGGGGTGCAGACTACGAGCAGTACTTC.

The chain recombines TRBV4-1 with TRBJ1-1, with D maybe TRBD1 (5 bases). In germline, CDR1 is MGHRA, CDR2 YSYEKL. V dropped 0 bases and J dropped 1 base, with 21 bases sitting between them. This CDR3 is 19 amino acids long. In nucleotides, the CDR3 is TGCGCCAGCAGCCAAGATCGAGGTCAGAAAGGGACCCGGAACACTGAAGCTTTCTTT. Protein sequence: CASSQDRGQKGTRNTEAFF.

This rearrangement joins TRBV2 to TRBJ2-1; D is undetermined. This CDR3 region has 15 residues. CDR1 is SNHLY, CDR2 FYNNEI, per germline. Trimming pared 5 bases from V and 6 bases from J, leaving 17 bases between. The CDR3, as DNA: TGTGCCAGCAGTCACGAAGGGCCCCGCAGCAATGAGCAGTTCTTC. Its protein is CASSHEGPRSNEQFF.